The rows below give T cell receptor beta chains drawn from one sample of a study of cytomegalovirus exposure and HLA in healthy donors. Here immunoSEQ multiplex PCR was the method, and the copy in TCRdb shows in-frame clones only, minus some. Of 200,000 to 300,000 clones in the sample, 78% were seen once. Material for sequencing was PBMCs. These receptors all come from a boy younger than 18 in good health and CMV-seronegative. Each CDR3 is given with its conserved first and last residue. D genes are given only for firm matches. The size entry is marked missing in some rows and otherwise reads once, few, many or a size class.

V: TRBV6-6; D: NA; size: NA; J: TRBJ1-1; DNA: TGTGCCAGCAGCCTGAGGGAGAACACTGAAGCTTTCTTT; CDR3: CASSLRENTEAFF
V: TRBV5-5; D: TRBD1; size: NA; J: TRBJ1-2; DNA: TGTGCCAGCAGGGAGACAGGGGGCGTTAAAAACGCCAACTATGGCTACACCTTC; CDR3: CASRETGGVKNANYGYTF
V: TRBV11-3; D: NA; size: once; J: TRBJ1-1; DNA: TGTGCCAGCAGTCAACGGGCTGAAGCTTTCTTT; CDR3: CASSQRAEAFF
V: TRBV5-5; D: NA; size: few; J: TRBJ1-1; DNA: TGTGCCAGCAACTCCATGACAGGAATCACTGAAGCTTTCTTT; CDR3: CASNSMTGITEAFF
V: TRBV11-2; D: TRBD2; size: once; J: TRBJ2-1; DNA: TGTGCCAGCAGCTTAGTAGTTAGCGGGAGGCCCTACAATGAGCAGTTCTTC; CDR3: CASSLVVSGRPYNEQFF
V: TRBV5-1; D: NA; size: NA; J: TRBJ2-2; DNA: TGCGCCAGCAGCTTCCTTGGGTGGAGCGCCATCACCGGGGAGCTGTTTTTT; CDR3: CASSFLGWSAITGELFF
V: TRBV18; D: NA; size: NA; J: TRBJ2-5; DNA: TGTGCCAGCTCACCGGAGGGGGCTCGTAGGGAGACCCAGTACTTC; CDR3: CASSPEGARRETQYF
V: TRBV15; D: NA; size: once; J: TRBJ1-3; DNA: TGTGCCACCAGCAGAGATCCGATCCCCGGTGGAAACACCATATATTTT; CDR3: CATSRDPIPGGNTIYF
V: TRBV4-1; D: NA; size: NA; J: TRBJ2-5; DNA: TGCGCCAGCAGCCAAGTGGGACTCACCTTGGGGGGAGAGACCCAGTACTTC; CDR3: CASSQVGLTLGGETQYF
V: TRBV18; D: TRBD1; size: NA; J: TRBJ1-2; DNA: TGTGCCAGCTCACCGAAGCTGTCGGGACAGGGGGCCTCCTACACCTTC; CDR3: CASSPKLSGQGASYTF
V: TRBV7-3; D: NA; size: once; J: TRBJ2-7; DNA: TGTGCCAGCAGCTTAACGGGGTCGTCCTCATGGGTAGGGGCAAACTACGAGCAGTACTTC; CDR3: CASSLTGSSSWVGANYEQYF
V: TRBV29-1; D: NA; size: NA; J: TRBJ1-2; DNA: TGCAGCGTTGAGGGAGGCACCTTC; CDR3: CSVEGGTF
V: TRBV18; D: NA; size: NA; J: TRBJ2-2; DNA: TGTGCCAGCTCACCAGGAGGAGTGAACACCGGGGAGCTGTTTTTT; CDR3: CASSPGGVNTGELFF
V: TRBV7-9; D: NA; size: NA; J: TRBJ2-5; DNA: TGTGCCAGCAGCTTAAGGCAGGGAGGATACCAAGAGACCCAGTACTTC; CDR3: CASSLRQGGYQETQYF
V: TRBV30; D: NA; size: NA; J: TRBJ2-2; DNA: TGTGCCTGGAGTTCAAACACCGGGGAGCTGTTTTTT; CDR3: CAWSSNTGELFF
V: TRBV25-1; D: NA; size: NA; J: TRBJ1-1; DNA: TGTGCCAGCAGGGGGTACGGGACACTGAACACTGAAGCTTTCTTT; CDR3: CASRGYGTLNTEAFF
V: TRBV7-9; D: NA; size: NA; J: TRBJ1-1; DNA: TGTGCCAGCAGGATGGGGATAACAGGATTGAACACTGAAGCTTTCTTT; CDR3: CASRMGITGLNTEAFF
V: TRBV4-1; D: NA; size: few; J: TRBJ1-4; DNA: TGCGCCAGCAGCCAAGATAAAGGACAGAGTTTCCCTGAAAAACTGTTTTTT; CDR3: CASSQDKGQSFPEKLFF
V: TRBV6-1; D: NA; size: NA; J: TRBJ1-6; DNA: TGTGCCAGCAGTGAATTCGCCGTGAGGACAGATAATTCACCCCTCCACTTT; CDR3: CASSEFAVRTDNSPLHF
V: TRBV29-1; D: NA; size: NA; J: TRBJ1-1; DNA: TGCAGCGTTGGCAACAGGGCGGACACTGAAGCTTTCTTT; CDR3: CSVGNRADTEAFF
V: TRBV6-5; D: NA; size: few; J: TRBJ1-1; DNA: TGTGCCAGCAGTTACTCAGAGGGATTCACTGAAGCTTTCTTT; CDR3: CASSYSEGFTEAFF
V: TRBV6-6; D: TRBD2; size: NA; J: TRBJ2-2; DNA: TGTGCCAGTAAAACGGGGGGGCCCGGGGAGCTGTTTTTT; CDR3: CASKTGGPGELFF
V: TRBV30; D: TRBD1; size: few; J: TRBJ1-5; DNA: TGTGCCTGGAGTCCTCCTCGGACAGGGGGCAAGGGAAGCAATCAGCCCCAGCATTTT; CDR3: CAWSPPRTGGKGSNQPQHF
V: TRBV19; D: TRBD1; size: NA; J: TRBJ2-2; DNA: TGTGCCAGTAACGGACAGGGGAGAATCGGGGAGCTGTTTTTT; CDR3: CASNGQGRIGELFF
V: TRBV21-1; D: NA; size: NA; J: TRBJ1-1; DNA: TGTGCCAGCAGCGGACTTTTCGGACTCTTGAACACTGAAGCTTTCTTT; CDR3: CASSGLFGLLNTEAFF
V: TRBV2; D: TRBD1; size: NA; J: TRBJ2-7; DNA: TGTGCCAGCAGTTTGACAGGGTGGGAGCAGTACTTC; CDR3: CASSLTGWEQYF
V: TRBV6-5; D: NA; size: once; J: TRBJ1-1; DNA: TGTGCCTCACACAGCGGGGACAACACTGAAGCTTTCTTT; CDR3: CASHSGDNTEAFF
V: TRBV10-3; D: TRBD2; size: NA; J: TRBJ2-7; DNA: TGTGCCATCACCCCTAGCGGCCAAGGAAGCTACGAGCAGTACTTC; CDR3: CAITPSGQGSYEQYF
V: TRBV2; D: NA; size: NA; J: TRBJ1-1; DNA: TGTGCCAGCAGCGGGAGGCCTGAAGCTTTCTTT; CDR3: CASSGRPEAFF
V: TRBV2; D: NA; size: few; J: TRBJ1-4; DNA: TGTGCCAGCAGTGGCACCGGGGAAAAACTGTTTTTT; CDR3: CASSGTGEKLFF
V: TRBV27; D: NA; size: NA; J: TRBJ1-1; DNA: TGTGCCAGCAGCTCGACATGGGGCCCAGGGGACACTGAAGCTTTCTTT; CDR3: CASSSTWGPGDTEAFF
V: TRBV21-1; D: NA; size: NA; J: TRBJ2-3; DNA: TGTGCCAGCAGCAAAGAGGGGCAGGGCCATCATACGCAGTATTTT; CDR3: CASSKEGQGHHTQYF
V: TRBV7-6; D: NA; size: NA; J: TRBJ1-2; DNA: TGTGCCAGCAGCCCCGTCTATTCGCAGGGTAATGGCTACACCTTC; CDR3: CASSPVYSQGNGYTF
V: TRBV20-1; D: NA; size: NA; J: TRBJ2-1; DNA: TGCAGTGCCCTTCGAGGGAATGAGCAGTTCTTC; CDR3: CSALRGNEQFF
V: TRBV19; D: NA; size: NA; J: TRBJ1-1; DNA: TGTGCCAGTAGTATAGAGGCGGGCAGGGGCACTGAAGCTTTCTTT; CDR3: CASSIEAGRGTEAFF
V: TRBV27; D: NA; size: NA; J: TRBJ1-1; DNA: TGTGCCAGCAGTTGGGCCAGGGAGGGGACTGAAGCTTTCTTT; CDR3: CASSWAREGTEAFF
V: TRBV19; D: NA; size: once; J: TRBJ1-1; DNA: TGTGCCAGTAGTATAGTTAGGGAGGCTTTCTTT; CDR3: CASSIVREAFF
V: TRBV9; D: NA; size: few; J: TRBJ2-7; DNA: TGTGCCAGCAGCGTAGGCGGAGGGGGCGGTCTGAACGAGCAGTACTTC; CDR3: CASSVGGGGGLNEQYF
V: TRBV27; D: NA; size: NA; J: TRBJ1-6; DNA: NA; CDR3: CASSFVGQGSSPLHF
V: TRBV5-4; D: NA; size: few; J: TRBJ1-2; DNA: TGTGCCAGCAGCTCCCCCCCAGTAATGAGGGGCTACACCTTC; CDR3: CASSSPPVMRGYTF
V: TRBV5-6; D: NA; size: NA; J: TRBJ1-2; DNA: TGTGCCAGCAGCTTGGGTCAGGGGTTCCCAAACTATGGCTACACCTTC; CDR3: CASSLGQGFPNYGYTF
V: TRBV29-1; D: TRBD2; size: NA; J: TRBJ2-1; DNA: TGCAGCGTTGGGCTGACGCTACGCGGGGGGGCCTTCAATGAGCAGTTCTTC; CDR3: CSVGLTLRGGAFNEQFF
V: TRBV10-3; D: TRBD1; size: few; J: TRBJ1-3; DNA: TGTGCCATCAGGGGACAGGGAAACACCATATATTTT; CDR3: CAIRGQGNTIYF
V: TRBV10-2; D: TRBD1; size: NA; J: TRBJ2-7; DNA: TGCGCCAGCAGTGTTGACAGGGGAACATACGAGCAGTACTTC; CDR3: CASSVDRGTYEQYF
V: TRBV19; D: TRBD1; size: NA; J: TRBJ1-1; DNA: TGTGCCAGTAGTACCCAAACAGGGGCGGTGAACACTGAAGCTTTCTTT; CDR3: CASSTQTGAVNTEAFF